A single sample is the source of the 23 T cell receptor beta chains below, sequenced in a study of blood T cell repertoires in COVID-19. The repertoire was sequenced with immunoSEQ multiplex PCR; TCRdb's copy has only in-frame clones and lacks some. The table includes more than 200,000 clones, around 88% detected once. The material sequenced was peripheral blood. The receptors were gathered from an elderly man with acute or convalescent COVID-19.

J is TRBJ1-3 and V is TRBV2; D is possibly TRBD1 (5 bases). The V and J ends lost 3 bases and 2 bases respectively, with 8 bases between them. Germline loops: CDR1 SNHLY, CDR2 FYNNEI. The CDR3 has 14 amino acids. In DNA form, the CDR3 reads TGTGCCAGCAGTGAGCTCAGGGCTGGAAACACCATATATTTT. It yields the protein CASSELRAGNTIYF.

This chain connects TRBV4-3 to TRBJ2-7; a weak D match, TRBD2 (6 bases). The germline V gene encodes CDR1 LGHNA and CDR2 YSLEER. This CDR3 is built from 16 residues. The ends were cut back, 0 bases at V and 0 bases at J, with 12 bases in the middle. DNA for the CDR3: TGCGCCAGCAGCCAAGATTGGGCGGGGAGCTCCTACGAGCAGTACTTC. Translating it yields CASSQDWAGSSYEQYF.

The chain carries TRBV5-1 and TRBJ2-1, with D possibly TRBD1 on 5 matching bases. Trimming left V 3 bases short and J 6 bases short, with 13 bases between. Per germline, CDR1 SGHRS and CDR2 YFSETQ. The CDR3 is 14 amino acids. CDR3 sequence: CASSSQGLVNEQFF. DNA of the CDR3: TGCGCCAGCAGCTCCCAGGGTCTGGTCAATGAGCAGTTCTTC.

The V call is TRBV28, the J call TRBJ1-3; tentative D call: TRBD1 (5 bases). Trimming removed 4 bases at V and 0 bases at J, with 19 bases between. Germline V gene data show CDR1 as MDHEN and CDR2 as SYDVKM. This CDR3 comprises 18 residues. CDR3 in DNA: TGTGCCAGCAGTTCCTCCAATTGGGGCGCATACTCTGGAAACACCATATATTTT. Its protein is CASSSSNWGAYSGNTIYF.

This chain uses TRBV5-6 with TRBJ1-1; 7 nucleotides align to TRBD1. Trimming removed 6 bases from V and 0 bases from J; junction bases left unmatched: 11. The germline V gene has CDR1 SGHDT and CDR2 YYEEEE. The CDR3 is made up of 16 amino acids. The DNA of the CDR3 is TGTGCCAGCACCTTCTCCCCCAGGGGGATGAACACTGAAGCTTTCTTT. It yields the protein CASTFSPRGMNTEAFF.

The genes are TRBV7-2 and TRBJ1-1; D not resolved. CDR3 length equals 14 residues. The germline gives CDR1 SGHTA, CDR2 FQGNSA. V dropped 3 bases and J dropped 2 bases, with 10 bases sitting between them. The CDR3 nucleotides are TGTGCCAGCAGCTTCGACGGGAGTAACACTGAAGCTTTCTTT. This gives the protein CASSFDGSNTEAFF. Supplemented by reference TRBV7-2 and TRBJ1-1, the full variable domain reads GAGVSQSPSNKVTEKGKDVELRCDPISGHTALYWYRQSLGQGLEFLIYFQGNSAPDKSGLPSDRFSAERTGGSVSTLTIQRTQQEDSAVYLCASSFDGSNTEAFFGQGTRLTVV.

This clone appeared a single time. This chain joins TRBV3-1 (or the pseudogene TRBV3-2) and TRBJ2-7, with 8 bases that match TRBD2. Per the germline V gene, CDR1 is LGHDT and CDR2 is YNNKEL (reference sequence). This CDR3 has 15 amino acids. The junction had 4 bases not matched to a gene; V was cut back by 1 base and J by 2 bases. In nucleotides, the CDR3 is TGTGCCAGCAGCCAAGGGCTAGCGGGTACCTACGAGCAGTACTTC. Its protein product is CASSQGLAGTYEQYF.

The genes are TRBV5-1 and TRBJ2-4; possibly TRBD2 for D (5 bases). The V and J ends lost 4 bases and 8 bases respectively, with 19 bases between them. CDR1 and CDR2 from the germline V gene are SGHRS and YFSETQ. The CDR3 is 15 amino acids. In DNA form, the CDR3 reads TGCGCCAGCAGCCTAAGTCCGGGGAGTGCGGACATTCAGTACTTC. Translation: CASSLSPGSADIQYF. The full variable domain, rest sourced from reference TRBV5-1 and TRBJ2-4, is KAGVTQTPRYLIKTRGQQVTLSCSPISGHRSVSWYQQTPGQGLQFLFEYFSETQRNKGNFPGRFSGRQFSNSRSEMNVSTLELGDSALYLCASSLSPGSADIQYFGAGTRLSVL.

Of note for this clone: The junction shows a germline mismatch at one end, possibly a read error. The chain carries TRBV29-1 and TRBJ2-3, with a weak D call TRBD1 (6 bases). Per germline, CDR1 SQVTM and CDR2 ANQGSEA. This CDR3 comprises 10 residues. This CDR3 reads CSVGQAVQDF. The CDR3 DNA reads TGCAGCGTTGGACAGGCCGTGCAAGATTTT.

The chain combines TRBV19 with TRBJ1-1, with 7 bases fitting TRBD1. Germline V gene data show CDR1 as LNHDA and CDR2 as SQIVND (reference sequence). This CDR3 is 13 amino acids long. The V and J ends lost 3 bases and 7 bases, in that order; junction bases with no gene match: 5. CDR3 amino acids: CASSMGQWGEAFF. For the CDR3, the DNA is TGTGCCAGTAGTATGGGACAGTGGGGTGAAGCTTTCTTT.

J is TRBJ1-1 and V is TRBV7-9, with a weak D call TRBD1 (5 bases). The CDR3 has 14 amino acids. Germline lookup yields CDR1 SEHNR and CDR2 FQNEAQ (reference sequence). Trimming stripped 2 bases from V and 4 bases from J, with 11 bases between. The DNA for the CDR3 is TGTGCCAGCAGCTTAAATAGTAGGGGCACTGAAGCTTTCTTT. Translation gives CASSLNSRGTEAFF.

This clone turned up a few times. V gene TRBV5-1 combines with J gene TRBJ1-6; 10 bases match TRBD1. This CDR3 has 13 amino acids. Germline V gene lookup returns CDR1 SGHRS and CDR2 YFSETQ. V trimming: 3 bases; J trimming: 10 bases; junction bases outside the gene matches: 1. The chain's CDR3 is CASSSDRGSPLHF. The CDR3 nucleotides read TGCGCCAGCAGCTCGGACAGGGGGTCACCCCTCCACTTT.

This chain connects TRBV6-6 to TRBJ2-7; TRBD2 agrees at 11 bases. After removal of 6 bases from V and 3 bases from J, the junction contained 7 bases not matched to a gene. CDR1 and CDR2 (germline): MNHNY, SVGAGI (reference sequence). CDR3 length: 15 amino acids. The CDR3 reads CASRSTSGRDYEQYF. CDR3 coding DNA: TGTGCCAGCAGGTCCACTAGCGGGAGAGACTACGAGCAGTACTTC.

CDR3 protein: CASSQSLAGQETQYF. DNA of the CDR3: TGCGCCAGCAGCCAATCGCTCGCGGGGCAAGAGACCCAGTACTTC. The gene calls are TRBV4-3 and TRBJ2-5; weak D call: TRBD2 (6 bases). The germline V and J ends were trimmed by 2 bases and 2 bases, with 12 bases remaining between them. CDR3 length: 15 residues. Germline CDR1 reads LGHNA; CDR2 reads YSLEER.

Written as DNA, the CDR3 is TGCGCCAGCAGCGAGAACGTTCTGAGCCCCTACGAGCAGTACTTC. It translates to CASSENVLSPYEQYF. The V gene is TRBV4-3, the J gene TRBJ2-7, with D unclear. The CDR3 totals 15 residues. The germline V and J ends were trimmed by 5 bases and 2 bases, with 16 bases remaining between them. Germline CDR1 LGHNA, CDR2 YSLEER.

The CDR3 sequence is CASSFHRESPYEQYF. The CDR3 nucleotides read TGCGCCAGCAGCTTTCACAGGGAGTCCCCCTACGAGCAGTACTTC. The gene calls are TRBV5-1 and TRBJ2-7; possible D gene TRBD1, 6 bases. The CDR3 covers 15 residues. V lost 2 bases and J lost 2, with 14 bases in between. CDR1 and CDR2 (germline): SGHRS, YFSETQ.

This chain uses TRBV28 with TRBJ1-1, with TRBD1 matching 9 bases. The CDR3 consists of 17 residues. Unmatched junction bases numbered 16, after V lost 6 bases and J lost 5 bases. CDR1 is MDHEN and CDR2 is SYDVKM in the germline V gene. The CDR3 loop is CASRVTGGAGRRTEAFF. The CDR3 DNA reads as TGTGCCAGCAGAGTCACAGGGGGCGCCGGAAGGAGGACTGAAGCTTTCTTT. Supplemented by reference TRBV28 and TRBJ1-1, the full variable domain reads DVKVTQSSRYLVKRTGEKVFLECVQDMDHENMFWYRQDPGLGLRLIYFSYDVKMKEKGDIPEGYSVSREKKERFSLILESASTNQTSMYLCASRVTGGAGRRTEAFFGQGTRLTVV.

The gene calls are TRBV6-5 and TRBJ1-1; TRBD1 is a possible D gene (6 bases). In germline, CDR1 is MNHEY, CDR2 SVGAGI. The CDR3 has 13 residues. V dropped 5 bases and J dropped 5 bases, with 12 bases sitting between them. The CDR3 DNA reads TGTGCCAGCAGTCAAACAGGGTTGACTGAAGCTTTCTTT. This encodes CASSQTGLTEAFF.

The chain links TRBV14 to TRBJ2-7; TRBD2 agrees at 7 bases. Germline CDR1 and CDR2: SGHDN and FVKESK. CDR3 length equals 15 residues. Unmatched junction bases numbered 5, after V lost 3 bases and J lost 0 bases. Here the CDR3 reads CASSHKRGSSYEQYF. The CDR3 DNA sequence: TGTGCCAGCAGCCATAAGCGGGGTAGCTCCTACGAGCAGTACTTC.

With respect to this clone: Other DNA sequences of this sample code for an identical CDR3. The gene calls are TRBV7-9 and TRBJ1-2; D is perhaps TRBD1 (5 bases). CDR3 length equals 13 residues. In germline, CDR1 is SEHNR, CDR2 FQNEAQ (reference sequence). V lost 1 base and J lost 5, with 8 bases in between. The chain's CDR3 is CASSLGQFYGYTF. CDR3 nucleotides: TGTGCCAGCAGCTTAGGACAGTTTTATGGCTACACCTTC. Complete variable domain (other parts from reference TRBV7-9 and TRBJ1-2): DTGVSQNPRHKITKRGQNVTFRCDPISEHNRLYWYRQTLGQGPEFLTYFQNEAQLEKSRLLSDRFSAERPKGSFSTLEIQRTEQGDSAMYLCASSLGQFYGYTFGSGTRLTVV.

The count of this clone is one. This sequence joins TRBV7-9 and TRBJ1-2; 7 nucleotides agree with TRBD1. Looked up from germline, CDR1 is SEHNR and CDR2 is FQNEAQ (reference sequence). CDR3 size: 13 residues. The J segment lost 7 bases and the V segment lost 2 bases, leaving 4 bases of the junction unmatched. CDR3 protein: CASSLLPGGGYTF. The CDR3 nucleotides read TGTGCCAGCAGCTTACTCCCAGGGGGTGGCTACACCTTC.

V usage is TRBV3-1 (or the pseudogene TRBV3-2) and J usage is TRBJ1-2, with D unclear. Trimming removed 4 bases at V and 2 bases at J, with 11 bases between. CDR3 length: 14 residues. The germline gives CDR1 LGHDT, CDR2 YNNKEL (reference sequence). The CDR3 nucleotides are TGTGCCAGCAGCCCCCGGGCGGGGAACTATGGCTACACCTTC. Its translation: CASSPRAGNYGYTF.

The chain uses TRBV5-5 and TRBJ2-2; perhaps TRBD1 as D (6 bases). The CDR3 runs to 14 residues. The ends were cut back, 5 bases at V and 2 bases at J, with 10 bases in the middle. Germline V gene data show CDR1 as SGHKS and CDR2 as YYEKEE (reference sequence). For the CDR3, the DNA is TGTGCCAGCAGTCTGACAGGAAACACCGGGGAGCTGTTTTTT. It is translated as CASSLTGNTGELFF.